The 21 T cell receptor beta chains below all came from one sample that was sequenced in a study of radiation and T cells in renal cell carcinoma. Repertoires were generated with immunoSEQ multiplex PCR, while TCRdb's copy carries only in-frame clones and drops some. The sample consists of approximately 40,000 clones, 70% to 85% of them appearing once. Regarding time point: blood 4 weeks post-SBRT, at nephrectomy. As for treatment: 15 Gy SBRT to primary tumor, nephrectomy 4 weeks later. This sample comprised blood, obtained from a patient whose treatment included radiotherapy and nephrectomy. All receptors come from an older woman with renal cell carcinoma.

The CDR3 loop is CASSGQGNNEKLFF. CDR3 sequence (DNA): TGTGCCAGCAGTGGGCAGGGGAATAATGAAAAACTGTTTTTT. The chain combines TRBV6-1 with TRBJ1-4; D is possibly TRBD1 (6 bases). The germline V gene encodes CDR1 MNHNS and CDR2 SASEGT. The CDR3 runs 14 residues. Between the trimmed V and J ends, which lost 4 bases and 4 bases, there was a span of 10 bases.

J is TRBJ2-3 and V is TRBV5-1; perhaps TRBD2 as D (6 bases). Germline CDR1 and CDR2: SGHRS and YFSETQ. V was trimmed by 3 bases and J by 0 bases, leaving 8 bases between them. CDR3 length: 14 residues. The CDR3 sequence: CASSWRDSTDTQYF. CDR3 sequence (DNA): TGCGCCAGCAGCTGGAGGGACAGCACAGATACGCAGTATTTT.

The rearrangement uses TRBV19 and TRBJ1-4, with D uncertain. V was clipped by 3 bases and J by 3 bases, with 11 bases between them. The CDR3 sequence is 15 residues long. Germline V lookup: CDR1 LNHDA, CDR2 SQIVND (reference sequence). CDR3 sequence reads: CASSIIGEANEKLFF. The CDR3 DNA follows: TGTGCCAGTAGTATTATCGGGGAAGCTAATGAAAAACTGTTTTTT.

This clone was recorded once. The gene calls are TRBV21-1 and TRBJ1-2. TRBV21-1 is a pseudogene segment. The CDR3 has 12 amino acids. CDR3 sequence: CASNRTNYGYTF. For the CDR3, the DNA is TGTGCCAGCAATAGAACTAACTATGGCTACACCTTC.

The chain couples TRBV7-9 to TRBJ2-2, with a tentative D call TRBD2 (6 bases). The CDR3 has 13 amino acids. Germline V gene lookup returns CDR1 SEHNR and CDR2 FQNEAQ (reference sequence). V dropped 5 bases and J dropped 9 bases, with 13 bases sitting between them. This CDR3 reads CASSPPSAWELFF. The CDR3 DNA reads TGTGCCAGCAGCCCGCCTAGCGCTTGGGAGCTGTTTTTT.

This chain's CDR3 is CASSLGLGGNQPQHF. The CDR3 DNA reads as TGTGCCAGCAGCCTGGGACTGGGAGGGAATCAGCCCCAGCATTTT. The chain employs TRBV27 and TRBJ1-5, with D possibly TRBD1 on 5 matching bases. Germline CDR1 is MNHEY and CDR2 is SMNVEV (reference sequence). This CDR3 comprises 15 residues. V shed 6 bases and J shed 4 bases, with 16 bases lying between them.

The rearrangement joins TRBV7-9 to TRBJ1-3, with D uncertain. CDR1 SEHNR and CDR2 FQNEAQ come from the germline V gene (reference sequence). The length of the CDR3 is 14 residues. V was clipped by 5 bases and J by 0 bases, with 8 bases between them. The CDR3 loop is CASSQPSSGNTIYF. The CDR3 nucleotides read TGTGCCAGCAGCCAGCCGAGCTCTGGAAACACCATATATTTT.

V usage is TRBV6-1 and J usage is TRBJ1-2, with 10 bases lining up with TRBD1. The V segment lost 7 bases and the J segment 6 bases; nucleotides outside the gene matches: 8. Per germline, CDR1 MNHNS and CDR2 SASEGT. The CDR3 sequence is 14 residues long. The CDR3 DNA is TGTGCCAGCACTCGGGACAGGGGATCCCATGGCTACACCTTC. Its translation: CASTRDRGSHGYTF.

The chain recombines TRBV4-1 with TRBJ1-2; D might be TRBD1 (5 bases). V shed 5 bases and J shed 4 bases, with 17 bases lying between them. The CDR3 is 15 amino acids. CDR1 and CDR2 (germline): MGHRA, YSYEKL. The CDR3 loop reads CASSTQAKLRYGYTF. For the CDR3, the DNA is TGCGCCAGCAGCACACAGGCAAAATTGCGCTATGGCTACACCTTC.

In nucleotides, the CDR3 is TGTGCCAGCAGCCCTACGGAGCGGGGCGACTACGAGCAGTACTTC. It specifies CASSPTERGDYEQYF. This chain links TRBV6-5 with TRBJ2-7; 7 bases map to TRBD2. The trim removed 6 bases at V and 3 bases at J, leaving 11 bases unmatched. This CDR3 has 15 amino acids. Germline CDR1 is MNHEY and CDR2 is SVGAGI.

V gene TRBV5-1 combines with J gene TRBJ1-6; the match to TRBD1 covers 9 bases. The V gene end was trimmed by 4 bases and the J gene end by 7 bases; junction bases not matched to a gene: 6. CDR3 length: 15 residues. Germline V gene lookup returns CDR1 SGHRS and CDR2 YFSETQ. CDR3 protein: CASSTTQGANSPLHF. The CDR3 DNA is TGCGCCAGCAGCACGACACAGGGGGCGAATTCACCCCTCCACTTT.

This clone has a handful of counts. CDR3 amino acids: CASSSGGHEQYF. CDR3 nucleotides: TGTGCCAGCAGCTCCGGGGGCCACGAGCAGTACTTC. V is TRBV7-9 and J is TRBJ2-7; D may correspond to TRBD1 or TRBD2 (6 bases each). V lost 4 bases, J lost 5 bases, and 9 bases lay in between. Germline V gene data show CDR1 as SEHNR and CDR2 as FQNEAQ (reference sequence). This CDR3 contains 12 residues.

The rearrangement joins TRBV28 to TRBJ2-7, with 8 bases matching TRBD1. The CDR3 has 15 residues. The V and J ends lost 3 bases and 8 bases, in that order; junction bases with no gene match: 12. The germline V gene has CDR1 MDHEN and CDR2 SYDVKM. CDR3 protein: CASSFSGQVSGKQYF. CDR3 DNA: TGTGCCAGCAGTTTCTCGGGACAGGTGTCCGGGAAGCAGTACTTC.

This clone occurred once. The chain is built from TRBV5-1 and TRBJ2-1; 7 positions match TRBD2. In germline, CDR1 is SGHRS, CDR2 YFSETQ. V dropped 4 bases and J dropped 4; count of bases not matched to a gene: 8. The CDR3 has 15 amino acids. The CDR3 DNA follows: TGCGCCAGCAGCGCTTCAGCGGGGAAATACAATGAGCAGTTCTTC. Its protein is CASSASAGKYNEQFF. Using reference TRBV5-1 and TRBJ2-1 for the parts outside the CDR3, the full variable domain is KAGVTQTPRYLIKTRGQQVTLSCSPISGHRSVSWYQQTPGQGLQFLFEYFSETQRNKGNFPGRFSGRQFSNSRSEMNVSTLELGDSALYLCASSASAGKYNEQFFGPGTRLTVL.

The rearrangement joins TRBV7-7 to TRBJ2-2; D might be TRBD1 or TRBD2, each matching 6 bases. Trimming took off 5 bases at V and 3 bases at J, with 16 bases between the two ends. Germline CDR1 and CDR2: SSHAT and FNYEAQ (reference sequence). This CDR3 comprises 16 residues. The CDR3 spells CASSQNVGGHTGELFF. CDR3 in DNA: TGTGCCAGCAGCCAGAATGTCGGGGGCCACACCGGGGAGCTGTTTTTT. Supplemented by reference TRBV7-7 and TRBJ2-2, the full variable domain reads GAGVSQSPRYKVTKRGQDVTLRCDPISSHATLYWYQQALGQGPEFLTYFNYEAQPDKSGLPSDRFSAERPEGSISTLTIQRTEQRDSAMYRCASSQNVGGHTGELFFGEGSRLTVL.

The CDR3 spells CASSQDLVGQYEQYF. The DNA of the CDR3 is TGCGCCAGCAGCCAAGATTTGGTAGGACAGTACGAGCAGTACTTC. This sequence joins TRBV4-3 and TRBJ2-7, with D possibly being TRBD1 (6 bases). The V and J ends lost 0 bases and 4 bases respectively, with 13 bases between them. Looked up from germline, CDR1 is LGHNA and CDR2 is YSLEER. The CDR3 loop spans 15 amino acids.

The chain couples TRBV4-3 to TRBJ2-7, with 7 bases matching TRBD1. V dropped 0 bases and J dropped 2; count of bases not matched to a gene: 10. Germline CDR1 reads LGHNA; CDR2 reads YSLEER. CDR3 length: 17 residues. The CDR3 sequence: CASSQDLTTGTTYEQYF. The CDR3 DNA follows: TGCGCCAGCAGCCAAGATCTCACGACAGGGACCACCTACGAGCAGTACTTC.

The rearrangement uses TRBV6-1 and TRBJ1-6; unclear D gene. The germline V and J ends were trimmed by 1 base and 7 bases, with 11 bases remaining between them. CDR3 length: 15 residues. In germline, CDR1 is MNHNS, CDR2 SASEGT. The CDR3 DNA is TGTGCCAGCAGTGAAGGTGGCCCGACAAATTCACCCCTCCACTTT. Translation gives CASSEGGPTNSPLHF.

The V and J genes are TRBV5-8 and TRBJ1-2; D unresolved. The CDR3 runs to 14 residues. V was shortened by 4 bases and J by 5 bases, with 15 bases between the two germline ends. Germline values: CDR1 SGHTS, CDR2 YDEGEE. CDR3: CASSDTILRYGYTF. The CDR3 DNA reads TGTGCCAGCAGCGACACAATTTTAAGATATGGCTACACCTTC. Full variable domain (remainder filled in from reference TRBV5-8 and TRBJ1-2): EAGVTQSPTHLIKTRGQQATLRCSPISGHTSVYWYQQALGLGLQFLLWYDEGEERNRGNFPPRFSGRQFPNYSSELNVNALELEDSALYLCASSDTILRYGYTFGSGTRLTVV.

This chain links TRBV30 with TRBJ2-3; maybe TRBD1 (6 bases). The V end lost 5 bases, the J end lost 2 bases, and 8 bases lay between the germline ends. Germline loops: CDR1 GTSNPN, CDR2 SVGIG (reference sequence). The CDR3 spans 12 residues. This CDR3 reads CAWGQITDTQYF. The DNA for the CDR3 is TGTGCCTGGGGACAGATCACAGATACGCAGTATTTT. Using reference TRBV30 and TRBJ2-3 for the parts outside the CDR3, the full variable domain is SQTIHQWPATLVQPVGSPLSLECTVEGTSNPNLYWYRQAAGRGLQLLFYSVGIGQISSEVPQNLSASRPQDRQFILSSKKLLLSDSGFYLCAWGQITDTQYFGPGTRLTVL.

This clone was observed a few times. This chain links TRBV19 with TRBJ1-6; 7 bases are shared with TRBD1. With 6 bases clipped from V and 9 bases from J, the junction kept 11 bases outside the gene matches. The germline V gene has CDR1 LNHDA and CDR2 SQIVND (reference sequence). The CDR3 totals 15 residues. This CDR3 reads CASSRAGTDTSPLHF. The CDR3 DNA reads TGTGCCAGTAGCCGCGCCGGGACAGATACTTCACCCCTCCACTTT.